The 20 T cell receptor beta chains below were found in one sample sequenced in a study of cytomegalovirus exposure and HLA in healthy donors. Primers for the PCR totalled 60 Vbeta and 13 Jbeta. Clones were sequenced by immunoSEQ multiplex PCR, and TCRdb holds only the in-frame ones, with some missing. This sample's table reports some 76,000 clones. The specimen was PBMCs. The receptors shown here come from a man aged 40-49 years in good health and CMV-seronegative.

The chain recombines TRBV29-1 with TRBJ2-5, with 8 positions matching TRBD1. The CDR3 has 15 residues. The ends lost 5 bases at V and 1 base at J; junction bases unmatched: 9. Germline assignment: CDR1 SQVTM and CDR2 ANQGSEA. In DNA form, the CDR3 reads TGCAGCGTTATTCCCCCTGACAGGGGCCAAGAGACCCAGTACTTC. Its translation: CSVIPPDRGQETQYF.

Turning to this clone: Other DNA variants within this sample encode the same CDR3. The chain combines TRBV30 with TRBJ1-2, with D perhaps matching TRBD1 (6 bases). V was shortened by 2 bases and J by 0 bases, with 7 bases between the two germline ends. This CDR3 is 13 amino acids long. Germline CDR1 is GTSNPN and CDR2 is SVGIG (reference sequence). This CDR3 is CAWSRDTNYGYTF. The CDR3 region has the DNA TGTGCCTGGAGTCGGGACACTAACTATGGCTACACCTTC.

The chain combines TRBV10-1 with TRBJ1-2; 8 bases line up with TRBD1. V was clipped by 5 bases and J by 7 bases; unmatched bases: 6. CDR1 and CDR2 (germline): WNHNN, SYGVQD (reference sequence). This CDR3 comprises 13 residues. The CDR3 bases are TGCGCCAGCAGTCTGGACAGGGCCTTTGGCTACACCTTC. Translated, it gives CASSLDRAFGYTF.

The genes are TRBV20-1 and TRBJ2-3; D may be TRBD2 (5 bases). The CDR3 is 11 residues long. Trimming took 8 bases from V and 5 from J, leaving 11 bases between them. CDR1 is DFQATT and CDR2 is SNEGSKA in the germline V gene (reference sequence). The CDR3 is CSISDKDTQYF. For the CDR3, the DNA is TGCAGTATTAGCGATAAAGATACGCAGTATTTT.

This chain connects TRBV5-6 to TRBJ1-5; the match to TRBD1 covers 9 bases. The germline V gene has CDR1 SGHDT and CDR2 YYEEEE. V dropped 3 bases and J dropped 1; count of bases not matched to a gene: 8. The CDR3 totals 17 residues. Here the CDR3 DNA reads TGTGCCAGCAGCTCGTCCCGGGACAGGGCAAGCAATCAGCCCCAGCATTTT. It codes for CASSSSRDRASNQPQHF.

The chain recombines TRBV2 with TRBJ1-3, with 8 bases identical to TRBD1. CDR3 length equals 15 residues. In germline, CDR1 is SNHLY, CDR2 FYNNEI. With V trimmed by 2 bases and J by 3 bases, 3 bases remained unmatched. For the CDR3, the DNA is TGTGCCAGCAGTGAACAGGGGGCGTATGGAAACACCATATATTTT. It yields the protein CASSEQGAYGNTIYF.

This clone is medium-sized by frequency. The V gene is TRBV12-2, the J gene TRBJ2-1; no DNA check was done on the table's D call, TRBD2. TRBV12-2 is noted as a pseudogene. The CDR3 is made up of 18 amino acids. The CDR3 nucleotides read TGTGCAAGTCGCTTAAGCCCGCAAACTAGCGGTCATTACAATGAGCAGTTCTTC. Translating it yields CASRLSPQTSGHYNEQFF.

The CDR3 loop reads CASSLRGGTSTDTQYF. CDR3 bases: TGTGCCAGCAGCTTACGGGGGGGAACTAGCACAGATACGCAGTATTTT. V and J are TRBV5-4 and TRBJ2-3; TRBD2 agrees at 8 bases. The V and J ends lost 2 bases and 0 bases, in that order; junction bases with no gene match: 5. The germline gives CDR1 SGHNT, CDR2 YYREEE (reference sequence). This CDR3 has 16 amino acids.

The chain employs TRBV29-1 and TRBJ2-7, with D perhaps TRBD1 (6 bases). Per the germline V gene, CDR1 is SQVTM and CDR2 is ANQGSEA. This CDR3 has 14 residues. V lost 4 bases and J 2 bases, leaving 15 bases between the germline ends. Here the CDR3 DNA reads TGCAGCGTTGCCACGGGACACCAGCCCTACGAGCAGTACTTC. It yields the protein CSVATGHQPYEQYF.

The genes are TRBV20-1 and TRBJ2-7, with TRBD2 matching over 7 bases. This CDR3 comprises 11 residues. V shed 6 bases and J 7 bases; nucleotides not matched to a gene: 6. The germline gives CDR1 DFQATT, CDR2 SNEGSKA (reference sequence). The CDR3 DNA is TGCAGTGCCCAGAAGGGAGGGGAGCAGTACTTC. Protein product: CSAQKGGEQYF.

CDR3 region: CASSFGAGGTDTQYF. CDR3 nucleotide sequence: TGTGCCAGCAGTTTCGGAGCGGGGGGTACAGATACGCAGTATTTT. This chain uses TRBV27 with TRBJ2-3; 9 positions match TRBD2. Trimming cost V 3 bases and J 3 bases; bases outside gene matches: 4. Germline V CDR1 and CDR2: MNHEY, SMNVEV (reference sequence). The CDR3 is 15 amino acids.

V gene TRBV11-2 combines with J gene TRBJ1-1; 10 nucleotides agree with TRBD1. Germline V lookup: CDR1 SGHAT, CDR2 FQNNGV. The CDR3 has 15 residues. The V and J ends lost 2 bases and 5 bases, in that order; junction bases with no gene match: 5. CDR3 loop: CASSLKTGGSTEAFF. The DNA of the CDR3 is TGTGCCAGCAGCTTAAAGACAGGGGGCTCAACTGAAGCTTTCTTT.

The V gene is TRBV13, the J gene TRBJ2-7; 7 bases are shared with TRBD1. Germline V gene lookup returns CDR1 PRHDT and CDR2 FYEKMQ (reference sequence). V lost 4 bases, J lost 6 bases, and 3 bases stayed unmatched. This CDR3 has 12 amino acids. Here the CDR3 reads CASSSTGAEQYF. The CDR3, as DNA: TGTGCCAGCAGCTCAACAGGGGCCGAGCAGTACTTC. Combining the CDR3 with reference TRBV13 and TRBJ2-7 gives the whole variable domain AAGVIQSPRHLIKEKRETATLKCYPIPRHDTVYWYQQGPGQDPQFLISFYEKMQSDKGSIPDRFSAQQFSDYHSELNMSSLELGDSALYFCASSSTGAEQYFGPGTRLTVT.

A word on this clone: The junction departs from germline at one end; a sequencing error may be responsible. This rearrangement joins TRBV28 to TRBJ1-3; D is ambiguous. Germline V gene sequence: CDR1 MDHEN, CDR2 SYDVKM. The CDR3 covers 13 residues. CDR3 amino acids: CASTFTPGNPIYF. CDR3 coding DNA: TGTGCCAGTACGTTTACTCCGGGAAACCCCATATATTTT. The variable domain in full, with the rest retrieved from reference TRBV28 and TRBJ1-3, is DVKVTQSSRYLVKRTGEKVFLECVQDMDHENMFWYRQDPGLGLRLIYFSYDVKMKEKGDIPEGYSVSREKKERFSLILESASTNQTSMYLCASTFTPGNPIYFGEGSWLTVV.

V gene TRBV7-2 combines with J gene TRBJ2-5, with 7 bases identical to TRBD1. Germline CDR1 SGHTA, CDR2 FQGNSA. V lost 1 base, J lost 11 bases, and 10 bases stayed unmatched. This CDR3 has 14 residues. CDR3 bases: TGTGCCAGCAGCTTAGGGACAAACAGGGGAGAGCAGTACTTC. Its translation: CASSLGTNRGEQYF. Based on the CDR3 plus reference TRBV7-2 and TRBJ2-5, the full variable domain is GAGVSQSPSNKVTEKGKDVELRCDPISGHTALYWYRQSLGQGLEFLIYFQGNSAPDKSGLPSDRFSAERTGGSVSTLTIQRTQQEDSAVYLCASSLGTNRGEQYFGPGTRLLVL.

The rearrangement links TRBV21-1 to TRBJ1-6. TRBV21-1 is classified as a pseudogene. CDR3 length equals 13 residues. CDR3 residues: CASSTRLGSPLHF. In DNA, the CDR3 is TGTGCCAGCAGCACTAGATTGGGTTCACCCCTCCACTTT.

The V and J genes are TRBV10-3 and TRBJ2-5; D perhaps matches TRBD1 (6 bases). Germline CDR1 and CDR2: ENHRY and SYGVKD. CDR3 length: 14 amino acids. Trimming left V 3 bases short and J 0 bases short, with 8 bases between. The CDR3 DNA sequence: TGTGCCATCAGTGATAGACAGGACCAAGAGACCCAGTACTTC. Translated: CAISDRQDQETQYF.

The DNA for the CDR3 is TGTGCCAGCAGCTCTTTAACTTACGAGCAGTACTTC. It yields the protein CASSSLTYEQYF. The J gene is TRBJ2-7, the V gene TRBV7-2; D not resolved. The CDR3 has 12 residues. Per germline, CDR1 SGHTA and CDR2 FQGNSA. Trimming stripped 4 bases from V and 4 bases from J, with 8 bases between.

The rearrangement uses TRBV6-4 and TRBJ2-3, with 7 bases identical to TRBD2. The CDR3 covers 15 residues. V lost 0 bases to trimming and J lost 3 bases; unmatched junction nucleotides: 3. Germline V gene sequence: CDR1 MRHNA, CDR2 SNTAGT. CDR3 DNA sequence: TGTGCCAGCAGTGACTCGCTAGCGGCAACAGATACGCAGTATTTT. Its translation: CASSDSLAATDTQYF.

The chain is built from TRBV19 and TRBJ1-1; D is possibly TRBD1 (6 bases). This CDR3 contains 15 residues. V was clipped by 7 bases and J by 5 bases, with 20 bases between them. Germline CDR1 reads LNHDA; CDR2 reads SQIVND (reference sequence). In DNA form, the CDR3 reads TGTGCCAGTACCACCACGTGGAAGGGGGATACTGAAGCTTTCTTT. It specifies CASTTTWKGDTEAFF. Supplemented by reference TRBV19 and TRBJ1-1, the full variable domain reads DGGITQSPKYLFRKEGQNVTLSCEQNLNHDAMYWYRQDPGQGLRLIYYSQIVNDFQKGDIAEGYSVSREKKESFPLTVTSAQKNPTAFYLCASTTTWKGDTEAFFGQGTRLTVV.